This is a list of T cell receptor beta chains from one sample in a study of shared clonotypes between healthy human individuals. Using immunoSEQ multiplex PCR, the repertoire was profiled, and TCRdb retains in-frame clones only, with some absent. The top ten clones hold about 0.13% of a sample with a few million clones, more than 90% of them seen once. Specimen: naive CD4+ T cells sorted from blood. These receptors were taken from a man aged 18 to 30 in good health. The CDR3 runs from the conserved cysteine through the conserved F or W. D genes are given only for firm matches. Size is omitted from some rows. Given values are once, few, many or a class for expanded clones.

D gene: TRBD2; J gene: TRBJ2-7; clone size: .; V gene: TRBV30; CDR3 protein: CAWSAGGSYEQYF; CDR3 DNA: TGTGCCTGGAGTGCCGGGGGGTCCTACGAGCAGTACTTC
D gene: .; J gene: TRBJ1-4; clone size: .; V gene: TRBV5-1; CDR3 protein: CASSLGRGNEKLFF; CDR3 DNA: TGCGCCAGCAGCTTAGGACGGGGTAATGAAAAACTGTTTTTT
D gene: .; J gene: TRBJ1-1; clone size: .; V gene: TRBV28; CDR3 protein: CASTQPTGTTEAFF; CDR3 DNA: TGTGCCAGCACCCAACCCACCGGCACGACTGAAGCTTTCTTT
D gene: .; J gene: TRBJ2-3; clone size: .; V gene: TRBV5-1; CDR3 protein: CASSLDLGGADTQYF; CDR3 DNA: TGCGCCAGCAGCTTGGATTTGGGTGGGGCAGATACGCAGTATTTT
D gene: .; J gene: TRBJ2-7; clone size: .; V gene: TRBV6-5; CDR3 protein: CASSRDNYEQYF; CDR3 DNA: TGTGCCAGCAGTCGAGACAACTACGAGCAGTACTTC
D gene: .; J gene: TRBJ2-1; clone size: .; V gene: TRBV7-9; CDR3 protein: CASSLDSSYNEQFF; CDR3 DNA: TGTGCCAGCAGCTTAGACTCCTCCTACAATGAGCAGTTCTTC
D gene: .; J gene: TRBJ2-3; clone size: .; V gene: TRBV4-1; CDR3 protein: CASSQPTRGDTQYF; CDR3 DNA: TGCGCCAGCAGCCAACCTACGAGGGGGGATACGCAGTATTTT
D gene: TRBD1; J gene: TRBJ1-3; clone size: .; V gene: TRBV6-5; CDR3 protein: CASIGTAVGNTIYF; CDR3 DNA: TGTGCCAGCATCGGGACAGCGGTTGGAAACACCATATATTTT
D gene: .; J gene: TRBJ1-6; clone size: .; V gene: TRBV30; CDR3 protein: CAWSVRTPGGFVNSPLHF; CDR3 DNA: TGTGCCTGGAGTGTACGGACCCCTGGAGGTTTCGTCAATTCACCCCTCCACTTT
D gene: .; J gene: TRBJ2-1; clone size: .; V gene: TRBV7-2; CDR3 protein: CASRPDRYNEQFF; CDR3 DNA: TGTGCCAGCAGGCCCGACAGGTACAATGAGCAGTTCTTC
D gene: TRBD2; J gene: TRBJ2-1; clone size: .; V gene: TRBV4-2; CDR3 protein: CAGGPLAGGLNEQFF; CDR3 DNA: TGTGCCGGAGGACCGCTAGCGGGGGGCCTCAATGAGCAGTTCTTC
D gene: .; J gene: TRBJ2-1; clone size: .; V gene: TRBV7-2; CDR3 protein: CASSLSGGLYNEQFF; CDR3 DNA: TGTGCCAGCAGTTTAAGCGGTGGACTCTACAATGAGCAGTTCTTC
D gene: .; J gene: TRBJ1-2; clone size: .; V gene: TRBV7-9; CDR3 protein: CASSSLRGAGPPAF; CDR3 DNA: TGTGCCAGCAGCTCCTTAAGGGGGGCCGGCCCTCCAGCCTTC
D gene: .; J gene: TRBJ2-1; clone size: .; V gene: TRBV5-1; CDR3 protein: CASSLSFSYNEQFF; CDR3 DNA: TGCGCCAGCAGCTTGAGTTTCTCCTACAATGAGCAGTTCTTC
D gene: TRBD2; J gene: TRBJ2-2; clone size: .; V gene: TRBV2; CDR3 protein: CASRVLAGGYTGELFF; CDR3 DNA: TGTGCCAGCAGGGTACTAGCGGGGGGATACACCGGGGAGCTGTTTTTT
D gene: TRBD1; J gene: TRBJ2-7; clone size: .; V gene: TRBV6-5; CDR3 protein: CASTMTGGVYEQYF; CDR3 DNA: TGTGCCAGCACTATGACAGGGGGCGTCTACGAGCAGTACTTC
D gene: TRBD1; J gene: TRBJ2-7; clone size: .; V gene: TRBV28; CDR3 protein: CASSLEGTGPYEQYF; CDR3 DNA: TGTGCCAGCAGTTTGGAGGGGACAGGGCCCTACGAGCAGTACTTC
D gene: .; J gene: TRBJ1-3; clone size: .; V gene: TRBV7-2; CDR3 protein: CASSFSASWGSGNTIYF; CDR3 DNA: TGTGCCAGCAGCTTTTCGGCCTCCTGGGGCTCTGGAAACACCATATATTTT
D gene: .; J gene: TRBJ1-4; clone size: .; V gene: TRBV5-6; CDR3 protein: CASSLESGRWMANEKLFF; CDR3 DNA: TGTGCCAGCAGCTTGGAATCGGGCCGATGGATGGCTAATGAAAAACTGTTTTTT
D gene: TRBD1; J gene: TRBJ1-5; clone size: .; V gene: TRBV19; CDR3 protein: CASTPQGANQPQHF; CDR3 DNA: TGTGCCAGTACTCCACAGGGGGCAAATCAGCCCCAGCATTTT
D gene: .; J gene: TRBJ2-7; clone size: .; V gene: TRBV7-9; CDR3 protein: CASSLSPGTSYEQYF; CDR3 DNA: TGTGCCAGCAGCTTGTCGCCAGGGACCTCCTACGAGCAGTACTTC
D gene: .; J gene: TRBJ1-4; clone size: .; V gene: TRBV5-1; CDR3 protein: CASSLGSGTAVEKLFF; CDR3 DNA: TGCGCCAGCAGCTTGGGATCTGGGACGGCGGTGGAAAAACTGTTTTTT
D gene: TRBD2; J gene: TRBJ2-7; clone size: once; V gene: TRBV6-4; CDR3 protein: CASSDLNPGLLYEQYF; CDR3 DNA: TGTGCCAGCAGTGACCTTAATCCGGGACTACTCTACGAGCAGTACTTC
D gene: TRBD2; J gene: TRBJ2-3; clone size: .; V gene: TRBV7-2; CDR3 protein: CASSFLTLADPVTDTQYF; CDR3 DNA: TGTGCCAGCAGCTTTCTAACCCTAGCGGATCCAGTCACAGATACGCAGTATTTT
D gene: TRBD2; J gene: TRBJ2-1; clone size: .; V gene: TRBV2; CDR3 protein: CASRLLAETGEQFF; CDR3 DNA: TGTGCCAGCAGGCTACTAGCGGAGACTGGTGAGCAGTTCTTC
D gene: .; J gene: TRBJ2-1; clone size: .; V gene: TRBV7-9; CDR3 protein: CASSLFMAGSSYNEQFF; CDR3 DNA: TGTGCCAGCAGCTTATTCATGGCGGGCAGCTCCTACAATGAGCAGTTCTTC
D gene: TRBD1; J gene: TRBJ1-3; clone size: .; V gene: TRBV5-6; CDR3 protein: CASSLDRGLGSGNTIYF; CDR3 DNA: TGTGCCAGCAGCCTGGACAGGGGGCTAGGCTCTGGAAACACCATATATTTT
D gene: TRBD1; J gene: TRBJ1-2; clone size: .; V gene: TRBV15; CDR3 protein: CATSTLKVAGGYGYTF; CDR3 DNA: TGTGCCACCAGCACCCTAAAGGTGGCAGGGGGGTATGGCTACACCTTC
D gene: TRBD1; J gene: TRBJ2-1; clone size: .; V gene: TRBV11-3; CDR3 protein: CASSRQGKGKYNEQFF; CDR3 DNA: TGTGCCAGCAGCCGACAGGGTAAAGGGAAATACAATGAGCAGTTCTTC
D gene: TRBD2; J gene: TRBJ2-7; clone size: .; V gene: TRBV19; CDR3 protein: CASSIGTSGTYEQYF; CDR3 DNA: TGTGCCAGTAGTATAGGAACTAGCGGCACCTACGAGCAGTACTTC
D gene: .; J gene: TRBJ2-1; clone size: .; V gene: TRBV7-9; CDR3 protein: CASSPRGLASSYNEQFF; CDR3 DNA: TGTGCCAGCAGCCCAAGAGGGCTAGCGTCGTCCTACAATGAGCAGTTCTTC
D gene: .; J gene: TRBJ1-1; clone size: .; V gene: TRBV18; CDR3 protein: CASSPQGKGTEAFF; CDR3 DNA: TGTGCCAGCTCACCACAGGGAAAGGGCACTGAAGCTTTCTTT
D gene: .; J gene: TRBJ2-7; clone size: .; V gene: TRBV10-3; CDR3 protein: CAIRGGGEQYF; CDR3 DNA: TGTGCCATCAGGGGAGGTGGGGAGCAGTACTTC
D gene: .; J gene: TRBJ2-4; clone size: .; V gene: TRBV6-6; CDR3 protein: CASSRWEAAKNIQYF; CDR3 DNA: TGTGCCAGCAGCCGCTGGGAGGCAGCCAAAAACATTCAGTACTTC
D gene: TRBD1; J gene: TRBJ2-1; clone size: few; V gene: TRBV7-9; CDR3 protein: CASSLYRGRTYNEQFF; CDR3 DNA: TGTGCCAGCAGCCTCTACAGGGGAAGGACCTACAATGAGCAGTTCTTC
D gene: TRBD2; J gene: TRBJ2-1; clone size: .; V gene: TRBV28; CDR3 protein: CASSWEGTQFF; CDR3 DNA: TGTGCCAGCAGTTGGGAGGGAACTCAGTTCTTC
D gene: .; J gene: TRBJ1-6; clone size: .; V gene: TRBV7-9; CDR3 protein: CASSLYRASSYNSPLHF; CDR3 DNA: TGTGCCAGCAGCTTATACAGGGCGAGCTCCTATAATTCACCCCTCCACTTT
D gene: TRBD1; J gene: TRBJ1-1; clone size: .; V gene: TRBV7-9; CDR3 protein: CASSLASGTGAIEAFF; CDR3 DNA: TGTGCCAGCAGCTTAGCGTCCGGGACAGGGGCGATTGAAGCTTTCTTT
D gene: .; J gene: TRBJ2-1; clone size: .; V gene: TRBV10-3; CDR3 protein: CAISERESAEQFF; CDR3 DNA: TGTGCCATCAGTGAGCGGGAGTCAGCTGAGCAGTTCTTC
D gene: TRBD1; J gene: TRBJ2-3; clone size: .; V gene: TRBV14; CDR3 protein: CASSQDWKRTGGRNTQYF; CDR3 DNA: TGTGCCAGCAGCCAAGATTGGAAACGGACAGGGGGCAGAAATACGCAGTATTTT
D gene: .; J gene: TRBJ2-1; clone size: .; V gene: TRBV18; CDR3 protein: CASSPGMWGSNEQFF; CDR3 DNA: TGTGCCAGCTCACCGGGAATGTGGGGTAGCAATGAGCAGTTCTTC
D gene: .; J gene: TRBJ2-5; clone size: .; V gene: TRBV5-1; CDR3 protein: CASSQGGPQETQYF; CDR3 DNA: TGCGCCAGCAGCCAAGGGGGACCGCAAGAGACCCAGTACTTC
D gene: .; J gene: TRBJ2-3; clone size: .; V gene: TRBV6-6; CDR3 protein: CASSYQGPDTQYF; CDR3 DNA: TGTGCCAGCAGTTACCAGGGTCCAGATACGCAGTATTTT
D gene: .; J gene: TRBJ2-7; clone size: .; V gene: TRBV18; CDR3 protein: CASSPGFGVEQYF; CDR3 DNA: TGTGCCAGCTCGCCGGGATTCGGGGTCGAGCAGTACTTC
D gene: .; J gene: TRBJ2-3; clone size: .; V gene: TRBV2; CDR3 protein: CASQGPDTQYF; CDR3 DNA: TGTGCCAGCCAGGGGCCAGATACGCAGTATTTT
D gene: TRBD1; J gene: TRBJ1-3; clone size: .; V gene: TRBV7-9; CDR3 protein: CASSSPGQLSGNTIYF; CDR3 DNA: TGTGCCAGCAGCTCCCCGGGACAGCTCTCTGGAAACACCATATATTTT
D gene: .; J gene: TRBJ1-2; clone size: .; V gene: TRBV6-6; CDR3 protein: CASSQAGGGSYTF; CDR3 DNA: TGTGCCAGCAGCCAGGCGGGGGGAGGGAGCTACACCTTC
D gene: TRBD2; J gene: TRBJ2-7; clone size: .; V gene: TRBV28; CDR3 protein: CASSLTGGSSYEQYF; CDR3 DNA: TGTGCCAGCAGTCTCACGGGGGGGAGCTCCTACGAGCAGTACTTC
D gene: .; J gene: TRBJ2-5; clone size: .; V gene: TRBV4-1; CDR3 protein: CASSRRGTAQETQYF; CDR3 DNA: TGCGCCAGCAGCCGACGGGGGACTGCTCAAGAGACCCAGTACTTC
D gene: TRBD1; J gene: TRBJ2-3; clone size: .; V gene: TRBV27; CDR3 protein: CASSPRTGGEDTQYF; CDR3 DNA: TGTGCCAGCAGTCCGCGGACAGGGGGCGAAGATACGCAGTATTTT
D gene: .; J gene: TRBJ2-1; clone size: .; V gene: TRBV18; CDR3 protein: CASSPEEQGYNEQFF; CDR3 DNA: TGTGCCAGCTCACCCGAAGAACAGGGATACAATGAGCAGTTCTTC
D gene: .; J gene: TRBJ1-1; clone size: .; V gene: TRBV5-1; CDR3 protein: CASSLAAGTEAFF; CDR3 DNA: TGCGCCAGCAGCTTGGCCGCGGGCACTGAAGCTTTCTTT
D gene: TRBD1; J gene: TRBJ1-2; clone size: .; V gene: TRBV6-6; CDR3 protein: CASSYSTGFNYGYTF; CDR3 DNA: TGTGCCAGCAGTTACTCGACAGGGTTTAACTATGGCTACACCTTC
D gene: .; J gene: TRBJ1-5; clone size: .; V gene: TRBV7-2; CDR3 protein: CASSARINQPQHF; CDR3 DNA: TGTGCCAGCAGCGCCAGAATTAATCAGCCCCAGCATTTT